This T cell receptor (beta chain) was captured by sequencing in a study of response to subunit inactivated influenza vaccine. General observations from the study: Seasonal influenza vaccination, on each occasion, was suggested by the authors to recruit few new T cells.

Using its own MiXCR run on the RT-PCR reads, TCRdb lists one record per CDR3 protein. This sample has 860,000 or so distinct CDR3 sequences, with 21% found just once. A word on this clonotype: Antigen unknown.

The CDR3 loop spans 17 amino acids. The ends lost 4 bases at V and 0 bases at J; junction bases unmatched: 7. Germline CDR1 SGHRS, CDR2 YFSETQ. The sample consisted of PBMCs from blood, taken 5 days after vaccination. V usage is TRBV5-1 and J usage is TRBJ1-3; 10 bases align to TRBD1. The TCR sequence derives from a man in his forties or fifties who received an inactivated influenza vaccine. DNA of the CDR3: TGCGCCAGCAGCGCGAGGACAGGGGGTTCCTCTGGAAACACCATATATTTT. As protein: CASSARTGGSSGNTIYF.